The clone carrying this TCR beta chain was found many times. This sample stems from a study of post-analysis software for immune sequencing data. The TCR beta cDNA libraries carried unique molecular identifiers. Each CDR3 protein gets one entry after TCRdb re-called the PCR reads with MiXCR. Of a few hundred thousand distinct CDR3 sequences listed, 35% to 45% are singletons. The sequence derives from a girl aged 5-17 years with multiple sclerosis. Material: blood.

The CDR3 sequence: CSAKRVRRQETQYF. CDR3 in DNA: TGCAGTGCTAAAAGGGTCAGACGCCAAGAGACCCAGTACTTC. The rearrangement uses TRBV20-1 and TRBJ2-5; D gene ambiguous. Germline V gene sequence: CDR1 DFQATT, CDR2 SNEGSKA (reference sequence). V was cut by 4 bases and J by 1 base, with 13 bases left in between. The CDR3 has 14 residues.